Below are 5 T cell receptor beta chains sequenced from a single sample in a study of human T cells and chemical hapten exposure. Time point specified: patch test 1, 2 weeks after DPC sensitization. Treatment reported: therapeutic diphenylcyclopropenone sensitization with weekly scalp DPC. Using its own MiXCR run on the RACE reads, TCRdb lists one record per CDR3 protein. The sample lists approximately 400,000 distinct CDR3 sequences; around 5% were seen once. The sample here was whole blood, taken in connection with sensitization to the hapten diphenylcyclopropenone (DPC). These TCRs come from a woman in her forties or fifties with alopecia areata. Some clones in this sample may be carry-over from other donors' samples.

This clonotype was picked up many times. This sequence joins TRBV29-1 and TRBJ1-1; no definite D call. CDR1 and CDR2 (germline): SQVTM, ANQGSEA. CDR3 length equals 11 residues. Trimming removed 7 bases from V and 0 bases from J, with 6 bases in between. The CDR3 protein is CSGALNTEAFF. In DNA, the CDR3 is TGCAGCGGAGCGTTGAACACTGAAGCTTTCTTT.

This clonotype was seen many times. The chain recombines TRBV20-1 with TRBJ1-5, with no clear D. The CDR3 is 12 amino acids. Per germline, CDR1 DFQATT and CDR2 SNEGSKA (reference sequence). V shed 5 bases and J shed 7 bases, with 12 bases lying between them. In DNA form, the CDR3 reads TGCAGTGCTGCCTTAACCCCCCAGCCCCAGCATTTT. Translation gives CSAALTPQPQHF.

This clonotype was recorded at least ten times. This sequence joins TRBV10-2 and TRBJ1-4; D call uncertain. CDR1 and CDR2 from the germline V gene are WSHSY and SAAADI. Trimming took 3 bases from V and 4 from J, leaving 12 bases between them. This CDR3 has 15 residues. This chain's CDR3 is CASSDPGEINEKLFF. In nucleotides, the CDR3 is TGCGCCAGCAGTGACCCAGGCGAGATTAATGAAAAACTGTTTTTT.

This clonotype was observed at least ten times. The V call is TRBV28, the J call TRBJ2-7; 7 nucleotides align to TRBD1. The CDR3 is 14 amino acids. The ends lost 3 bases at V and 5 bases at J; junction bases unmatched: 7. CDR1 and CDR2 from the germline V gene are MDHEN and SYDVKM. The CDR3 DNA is TGTGCCAGCAGTTTCAGGACAGGTGGAAACGAGCAGTACTTC. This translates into CASSFRTGGNEQYF.

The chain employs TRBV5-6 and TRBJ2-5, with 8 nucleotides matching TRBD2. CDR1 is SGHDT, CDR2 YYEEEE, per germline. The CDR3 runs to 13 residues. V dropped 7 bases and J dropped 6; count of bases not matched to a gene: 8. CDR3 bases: TGTGCCAGCTGCACAGCGGGGGTAAAGACCCAGTACTTC. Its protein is CASCTAGVKTQYF.